These 12 T cell receptor beta chains originate from one sample sequenced in a study of T cell repertoires in cytomegalovirus infection. Each CDR3 protein gets one entry after TCRdb re-called the reads with MiXCR. Of roughly 310,000 distinct CDR3 sequences listed, roughly 16% are singletons. Material: PBMCs. The receptors come from a human donor in good health (CMV status not recorded). Some clones in this sample may be carry-over from other donors' samples.

This clonotype was seen only a few times. This sequence joins TRBV28 and TRBJ2-5; a possible D gene is TRBD2 (5 bases). The V end lost 2 bases, the J end lost 7 bases, and 11 bases lay between the germline ends. There are 13 residues in the CDR3. Germline V gives CDR1 MDHEN, CDR2 SYDVKM. CDR3 coding DNA: TGTGCCAGCAGTTTAGTCAGCAGCGGGACCCAGTACTTC. Translating gives CASSLVSSGTQYF.

The chain carries TRBV4-1 and TRBJ2-5; TRBD2 agrees at 10 bases. From germline, CDR1 is MGHRA and CDR2 YSYEKL. V lost 0 bases to trimming and J lost 1 base; unmatched junction nucleotides: 5. This CDR3 comprises 17 residues. In DNA form, the CDR3 reads TGCGCCAGCAGCCAAGATTGGAGCGGGGGGGCCCAAGAGACCCAGTACTTC. Amino acids: CASSQDWSGGAQETQYF.

There are many counts of this clonotype. This chain connects TRBV2 to TRBJ2-1; 7 bases align to TRBD1. This CDR3 spans 16 amino acids. V trimming: 1 base; J trimming: 2 bases; junction bases outside the gene matches: 5. Germline values: CDR1 SNHLY, CDR2 FYNNEI. In nucleotides, the CDR3 is TGTGCCAGCAGTGAAGTTAGGGGGCCAACCTACAATGAGCAGTTCTTC. Translated: CASSEVRGPTYNEQFF.

In its sample, this clonotype was seen a few times. The rearrangement uses TRBV20-1 and TRBJ1-4; no firm D call. Germline V gives CDR1 DFQATT, CDR2 SNEGSKA (reference sequence). V was trimmed by 0 bases and J by 7 bases, leaving 9 bases between them. The CDR3 sequence is 13 residues long. As DNA, the CDR3 is TGCAGTGCTAGAGATGATAACAGTGAAAAACTGTTTTTT. Its protein product is CSARDDNSEKLFF.

This clonotype was seen once. V usage is TRBV20-1 and J usage is TRBJ1-1; the D is unclear. Germline CDR1 DFQATT, CDR2 SNEGSKA (reference sequence). The CDR3 spans 14 residues. V lost 2 bases and J lost 0, with 10 bases in between. The CDR3 DNA reads TGCAGTGCTAGAATCGGTGAGATGAACACTGAAGCTTTCTTT. Amino acid sequence: CSARIGEMNTEAFF.

This clonotype was observed a few times. The J gene is TRBJ2-1, the V gene TRBV13; 7 bases agree with TRBD1. This CDR3 spans 13 amino acids. Germline loops: CDR1 PRHDT, CDR2 FYEKMQ (reference sequence). The junction had 7 bases not matched to a gene; V was cut back by 5 bases and J by 9 bases. The CDR3 DNA reads TGTGCCAGCAGCCTCAAGACAGGGATTGAGCAGTTCTTC. Translated, it gives CASSLKTGIEQFF.

This clonotype was counted ten times or more. CDR3 sequence reads: CASTGLDRGNTEAFF. In nucleotides, the CDR3 is TGTGCCAGCACGGGTTTGGACAGGGGGAACACTGAAGCTTTCTTT. The rearrangement links TRBV6-1 to TRBJ1-1; 9 nucleotides agree with TRBD1. Germline V gene lookup returns CDR1 MNHNS and CDR2 SASEGT. Trimming cost V 7 bases and J 1 base; bases outside gene matches: 7. The CDR3 has 15 residues.

The sample holds a few counts of this clonotype. The CDR3 loop is CASTPPSGGPGLQKEQFF. In DNA form, the CDR3 reads TGTGCCAGCACCCCCCCTAGCGGGGGGCCCGGTTTACAAAAGGAGCAGTTCTTC. V and J are TRBV12-3 or TRBV12-4 and TRBJ2-1; TRBD2 agrees at 11 bases. The CDR3 covers 18 residues. Trimming took 7 bases from V and 10 from J; bases not matched to a gene: 21.

The table lists this clonotype with a few counts. This chain joins TRBV29-1 and TRBJ1-2; 7 bases align to TRBD1. Germline V lookup: CDR1 SQVTM, CDR2 ANQGSEA. The CDR3 totals 15 residues. CDR3 residues: CTIGQAPMRNYGYTF. The CDR3 region has the DNA TGCACCATAGGACAGGCCCCCATGAGAAACTATGGCTACACCTTC.

V usage is TRBV12-3 or TRBV12-4 and J usage is TRBJ1-2; D not resolved. The germline V and J ends were trimmed by 2 bases and 2 bases, with 9 bases remaining between them. The CDR3 has 14 residues. The CDR3 DNA reads as TGTGCCAGCAGTTTATCCAGGAGGAACTATGGCTACACCTTC. It yields the protein CASSLSRRNYGYTF.

The rearrangement links TRBV5-5 to TRBJ2-5, with D possibly matching TRBD1 (6 bases). CDR3 length: 14 residues. Looked up from germline, CDR1 is SGHKS and CDR2 is YYEKEE (reference sequence). V gave up 1 base and J gave up 9 bases, with 16 bases separating them. CDR3 sequence: CASSLWGLAVAQYF. CDR3 in DNA: TGTGCCAGCAGCTTGTGGGGGCTAGCCGTGGCCCAGTACTTC. Full variable domain (missing parts from reference TRBV5-5 and TRBJ2-5): DAGVTQSPTHLIKTRGQQVTLRCSPISGHKSVSWYQQVLGQGPQFIFQYYEKEERGRGNFPDRFSARQFPNYSSELNVNALLLGDSALYLCASSLWGLAVAQYFGPGTRLLVL.

The chain has TRBV12-3 or TRBV12-4 and TRBJ2-2; TRBD2 matches at 8 bases. The V and J ends lost 8 bases and 3 bases, in that order; junction bases with no gene match: 14. The CDR3 length is 17 residues. The CDR3 coding sequence is TGTGCCAGCCGACCGTTATGGGAAGCGGGGGACACCGGGGAGCTGTTTTTT. This translates into CASRPLWEAGDTGELFF.